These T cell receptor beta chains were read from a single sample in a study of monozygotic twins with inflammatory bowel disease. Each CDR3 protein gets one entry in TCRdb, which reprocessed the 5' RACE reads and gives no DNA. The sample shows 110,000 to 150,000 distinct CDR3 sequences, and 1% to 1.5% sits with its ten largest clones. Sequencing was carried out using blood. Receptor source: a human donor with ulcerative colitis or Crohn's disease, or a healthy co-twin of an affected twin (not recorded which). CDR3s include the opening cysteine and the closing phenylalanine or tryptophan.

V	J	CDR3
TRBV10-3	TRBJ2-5	CAISESLAGLETQYF
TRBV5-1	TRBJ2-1	CASSLTSGSAEQFF
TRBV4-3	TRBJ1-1	CASSPGTGGTEAFF
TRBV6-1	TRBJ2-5	CASSQLVTLKYF
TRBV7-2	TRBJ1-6	CASSPGDSYNSPLHF
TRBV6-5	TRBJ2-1	CASSYLASKVPGDEQFF
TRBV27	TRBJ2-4	CASRLTSGRGWDIQYF
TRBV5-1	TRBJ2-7	CASSPGGNREAYEQYF
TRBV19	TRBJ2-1	CAVSGGQAYNEQFF
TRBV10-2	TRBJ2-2	CASSEVKGVAQNTGELFF
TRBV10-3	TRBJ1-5	CAISGGQGAGQPQHF
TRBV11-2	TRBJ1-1	CASSPRTALMNTEAFF
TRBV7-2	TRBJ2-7	CASSRQGSSYEQYF
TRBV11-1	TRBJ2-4	CASSLGASGNYLAKNIQYF
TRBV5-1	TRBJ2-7	CASSSDGRTYEQYF
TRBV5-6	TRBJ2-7	CASSLGQGIPYEQYF
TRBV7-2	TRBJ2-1	CASSLLALSSYNEQFF
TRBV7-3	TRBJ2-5	CASSLSAWQGEIQYF
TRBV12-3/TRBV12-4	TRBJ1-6	CASTPGSNYNSPLHF
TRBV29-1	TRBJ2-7	CSVESGSEQYF
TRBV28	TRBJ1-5	CASSLRGPSQPQHF
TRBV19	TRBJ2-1	CASSITGSEQFF
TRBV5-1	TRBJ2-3	CASRAGAPPSLQYF